This entry is about one T cell receptor (beta chain). The antigen remains undetermined. Reverse transcription used roughly 0.45 to 1 ug RNA and random hexamers. TCRdb recomputed calls from the immunoSEQ multiplex PCR reads with MiXCR, one row per CDR3 protein. This table holds 250,000 to 300,000 distinct CDR3 sequences, about 88% found once. V dropped 1 base and J dropped 0 bases, with 13 bases sitting between them. The CDR3 runs to 16 residues. Germline CDR1 reads SQVTM; CDR2 reads ANQGSEA. The sample comes from a study of CD8 T cells in Susac syndrome. From blood CD8+ and CD4+ T cells, TCR beta sequences were generated. Study-wide results and limits: Only a relatively small number of individuals were included in the TCR sequencing and HLA analysis.

This sequence originates from a human donor with multiple sclerosis. The rearrangement links TRBV29-1 to TRBJ2-1, with no clear D. The sequencing sample was made of CD8+ T cells from PBMCs. The CDR3 DNA is TGCAGCGTTGAAGGAGGCACGGAAGGCTCCTACAATGAGCAGTTCTTC. This encodes CSVEGGTEGSYNEQFF.